The sequence of this T cell receptor beta chain was determined in a study of technical replicates of blood from four donors. Sequencing used immunoSEQ multiplex PCR; TCRdb keeps in-frame clones, though not all of them. The table includes roughly 76,000 clones, 94% detected once. This clone was seen a few times. The CDR3 length is 15 residues. V shed 5 bases and J 7 bases; nucleotides not matched to a gene: 11. Germline V gives CDR1 SGHAT, CDR2 FQNNGV. This receptor was identified in a human donor in good health. The chain links TRBV11-2 to TRBJ1-5; 7 positions match TRBD1. Sequenced sample: T cells isolated from PBMCs. The CDR3 nucleotides are TGTGCCAGCAGCCATAACAGGGGAGGAGACCAGCCCCAGCATTTT. Residues: CASSHNRGGDQPQHF.